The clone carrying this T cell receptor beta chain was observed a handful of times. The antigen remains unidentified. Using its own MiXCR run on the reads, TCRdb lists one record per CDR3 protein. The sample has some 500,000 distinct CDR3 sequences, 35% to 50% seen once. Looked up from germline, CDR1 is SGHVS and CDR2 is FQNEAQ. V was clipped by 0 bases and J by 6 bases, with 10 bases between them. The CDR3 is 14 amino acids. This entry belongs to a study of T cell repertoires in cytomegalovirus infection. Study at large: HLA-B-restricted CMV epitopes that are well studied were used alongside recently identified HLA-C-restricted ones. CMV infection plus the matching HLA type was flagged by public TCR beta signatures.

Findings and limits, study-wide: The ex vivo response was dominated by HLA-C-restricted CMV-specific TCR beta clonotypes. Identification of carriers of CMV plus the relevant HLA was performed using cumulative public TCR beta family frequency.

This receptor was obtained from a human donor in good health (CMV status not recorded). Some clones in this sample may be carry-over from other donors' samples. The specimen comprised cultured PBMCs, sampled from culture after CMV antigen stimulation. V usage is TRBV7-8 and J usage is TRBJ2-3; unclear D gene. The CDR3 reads CASSLAPGRDTQYF. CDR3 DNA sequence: TGTGCCAGCAGCTTAGCGCCGGGCAGGGATACGCAGTATTTT.